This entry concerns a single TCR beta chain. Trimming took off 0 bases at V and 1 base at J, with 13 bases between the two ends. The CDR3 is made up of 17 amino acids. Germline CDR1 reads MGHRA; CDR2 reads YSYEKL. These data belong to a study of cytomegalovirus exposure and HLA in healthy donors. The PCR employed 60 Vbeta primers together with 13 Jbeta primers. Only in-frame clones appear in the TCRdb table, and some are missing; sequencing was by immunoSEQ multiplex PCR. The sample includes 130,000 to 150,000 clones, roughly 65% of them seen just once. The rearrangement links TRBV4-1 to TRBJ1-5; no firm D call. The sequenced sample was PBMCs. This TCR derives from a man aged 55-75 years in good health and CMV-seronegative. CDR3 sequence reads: CASSQDPTGISNQPQHF. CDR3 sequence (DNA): TGCGCCAGCAGCCAAGATCCGACGGGAATAAGCAATCAGCCCCAGCATTTT.